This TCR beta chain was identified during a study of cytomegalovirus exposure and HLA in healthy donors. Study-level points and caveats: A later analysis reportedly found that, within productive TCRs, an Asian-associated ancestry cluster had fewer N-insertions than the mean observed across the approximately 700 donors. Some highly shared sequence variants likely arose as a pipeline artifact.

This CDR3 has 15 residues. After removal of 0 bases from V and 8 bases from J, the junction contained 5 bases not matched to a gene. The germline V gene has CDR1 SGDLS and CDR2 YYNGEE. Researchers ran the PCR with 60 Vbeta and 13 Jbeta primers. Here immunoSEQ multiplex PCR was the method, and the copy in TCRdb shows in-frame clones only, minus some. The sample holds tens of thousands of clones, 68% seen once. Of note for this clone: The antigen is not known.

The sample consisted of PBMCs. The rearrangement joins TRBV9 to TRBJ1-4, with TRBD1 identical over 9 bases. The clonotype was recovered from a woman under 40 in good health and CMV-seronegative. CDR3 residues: CASSVGGTGWEKLFF. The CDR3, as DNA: TGTGCCAGCAGCGTAGGGGGGACAGGGTGGGAAAAACTGTTTTTT.